This is a list of T cell receptor beta chains from one sample in a study of T cell repertoires in cytomegalovirus infection. TCRdb recomputed calls from the reads with MiXCR, one row per CDR3 protein. The sample carries some 390,000 distinct CDR3 sequences, around 18% recorded once. What was sequenced was PBMCs. These receptors were collected from a human donor in good health (CMV status not recorded). Some clones in this sample may be carry-over from other donors' samples. The CDR3 runs from the conserved cysteine through the conserved F or W.

j_call	v_call	cdr3_aa
TRBJ2-3	TRBV7-2	CASSLTSLYTDTQYF
TRBJ2-7	TRBV12-3/TRBV12-4	CASRQESYEQYF
TRBJ1-1	TRBV14	CASSQKEGRTEAFF
TRBJ2-3	TRBV6-2/TRBV6-3	CASSPTSGWTDTQYF
TRBJ2-5	TRBV20-1	CSARGPGEYF
TRBJ2-3	TRBV5-6	CASSLGGPNTQYF
TRBJ2-5	TRBV7-2	CASSLRSYQETQYF
TRBJ2-4	TRBV19	CASSPQGAVNIQYF
TRBJ1-1	TRBV18	CASSPPGRVNTEAFF
TRBJ2-3	TRBV7-6	CASSISGGTETQYF
TRBJ2-3	TRBV7-8	CASSLGHIGTDTQYF
TRBJ1-1	TRBV27	CASSPAPGGTEAFF
TRBJ1-6	TRBV11-3	CASSLGLWGSYNSPLHF
TRBJ2-7	TRBV11-2	CASSARTSGGEQYF
TRBJ2-5	TRBV10-2	CASRNRAGETQYF
TRBJ1-1	TRBV10-3	CASGTGTAEAFF
TRBJ2-3	TRBV6-1	CASSKLAGSTDTQYF
TRBJ1-3	TRBV7-6	CASSLVAFGSSGNTIYF
TRBJ2-3	TRBV7-7	CASSTTGEDTQYF
TRBJ1-1	TRBV5-1	CASSRGQGALEAFF
TRBJ2-7	TRBV7-8	CASSVWDGAYEQYF
TRBJ2-7	TRBV2	CASSRTSGSEQYF
TRBJ2-1	TRBV11-2	CASSLEWRGLNNEQFF
TRBJ1-3	TRBV5-6	CASSHPEGDYSGNTIYF
TRBJ1-1	TRBV6-2/TRBV6-3	CASSYGGEAFF
TRBJ1-5	TRBV5-5	CASRSVFGQPQHF
TRBJ2-1	TRBV9	CASSVVAGARNEQFF
TRBJ2-3	TRBV28	CASIPPGGVLSTDTQYF
TRBJ1-5	TRBV20-1	CSASEGEDQPQHF
TRBJ2-2	TRBV29-1	CSVETQGMAGELFF
TRBJ1-1	TRBV7-8	CASSLVWGQGTEAFF
TRBJ1-2	TRBV28	CASRTMGSYGYTF
TRBJ1-2	TRBV7-9	CASSLVSDYGYTF
TRBJ2-5	TRBV6-1	CASSEERGRIQETQYF
TRBJ2-1	TRBV19	CASSISLTLNEQFF
TRBJ2-3	TRBV19	CASSIARGVEDTQYF
TRBJ1-6	TRBV7-2	CASILMPGEAPLHF
TRBJ2-3	TRBV10-3	CAIRLGTSERDTQYF
TRBJ2-3	TRBV6-2/TRBV6-3	CASSDLAGSSTDTQYF
TRBJ1-5	TRBV28	CASIPVGGLGNQPQHF
TRBJ1-1	TRBV29-1	CSVQGTGVTEAFF
TRBJ1-6	TRBV5-8	CASSLIGARGFTPLHF